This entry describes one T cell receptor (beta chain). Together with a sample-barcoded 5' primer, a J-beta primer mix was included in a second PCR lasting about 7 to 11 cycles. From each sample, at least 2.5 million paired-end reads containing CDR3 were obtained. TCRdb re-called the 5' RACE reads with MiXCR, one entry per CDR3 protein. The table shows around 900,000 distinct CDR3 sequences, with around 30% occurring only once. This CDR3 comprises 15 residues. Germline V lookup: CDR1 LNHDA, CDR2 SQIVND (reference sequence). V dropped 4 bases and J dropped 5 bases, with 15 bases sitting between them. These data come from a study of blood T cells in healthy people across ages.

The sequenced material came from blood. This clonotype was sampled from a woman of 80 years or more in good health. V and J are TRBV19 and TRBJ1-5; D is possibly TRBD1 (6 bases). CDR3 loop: CASSTDHRDYQPQHF. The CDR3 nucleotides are TGTGCCAGTAGTACGGACCACAGGGATTATCAGCCCCAGCATTTT.